The source of this T cell receptor beta chain is a study of blood T cell repertoires in COVID-19. Across the whole study: Some COVID-19 samples were acute and others convalescent; all came from the United States, Italy and Spain. In each case, the material was cDNA or gDNA derived from T cells, B-cell-depleted T cells, or PBMCs.

Cohort allocation depended upon clinical history that participants reported. TCRdb's table, derived via immunoSEQ multiplex PCR, lists solely in-frame clones and lacks some. The sample holds over 350,000 clones, 90% to 95% seen once. This receptor was identified in a middle-aged woman who had been exposed to COVID-19. The sample consisted of PBMCs or T cells enriched from blood (not recorded which).

CDR3 in amino acids: CASSRRGGEDGYTF. The CDR3 nucleotides are TGTGCCAGCAGCCGAAGGGGGGGTGAAGATGGCTACACCTTC. The chain recombines TRBV3-1 (or the pseudogene TRBV3-2) with TRBJ1-2; possibly TRBD1 for D (6 bases). CDR1 is LGHDT and CDR2 is YNNKEL in the germline V gene (reference sequence). This CDR3 has 14 amino acids. The V end lost 4 bases, the J end lost 6 bases, and 15 bases lay between the germline ends.